Below, one T cell receptor beta chain is given with its context. The antigen remains undetermined. Ophthalmopathy patients all had a Clinical Activity Score of at least 3, a NOSPECS grade of at least 4 and disease under 3 months old. The authors obtained PBMCs from about 9.5 ml of fresh peripheral blood. This record comes from a study of T cells in Graves' hyperthyroidism and ophthalmopathy. Study summary: Pretreatment peripheral blood was obtained at initial diagnosis. Study-level results: Using 13 V-J features, a model discriminated ophthalmopathy from stable hyperthyroidism.

Germline V gene sequence: CDR1 SQVTM, CDR2 ANQGSEA. V dropped 2 bases and J dropped 5 bases, with 9 bases sitting between them. The CDR3 sequence is 12 residues long. What was amplified from RNA transcripts were TCR beta CDR3 regions. Researchers ran a first-round RT-PCR on the TCR CDR3 using the HTBI primer set. MiXCR, applied by TCRdb to the multiplex PCR reads, yields one record per CDR3 protein. The sample shows about 270,000 distinct CDR3 sequences, about 25% of them seen only once. The gene calls are TRBV29-1 and TRBJ2-5, with D perhaps TRBD1 (5 bases). This sequence was found in a woman aged 35 to 49 with Graves' ophthalmopathy. Source material: blood. The CDR3 reads CSVESGSETQYF. The CDR3 DNA reads TGCAGCGTTGAATCAGGGTCGGAGACCCAGTACTTC.